One sample yielded the 26 T cell receptor beta chains listed below, sequenced in a study of chemoradiotherapy in HPV16-positive cancers. Repertoires were generated with immunoSEQ multiplex PCR, while TCRdb's copy carries only in-frame clones and drops some. The sample comprises 25,000 to 40,000 clones, approximately 89% of which are singletons, and 4.5% to 6% rests with the top ten. Here the sequenced sample was blood, taken from a patient who underwent chemoradiotherapy. The receptors originated from a human donor with HPV-associated anogenital cancer.

The CDR3: CASSPTRSTGRDGELFF. The CDR3 region has the DNA TGTGCCAGCAGCCCAACCCGTTCGACAGGGAGAGACGGGGAGCTGTTTTTT. The rearrangement joins TRBV11-3 to TRBJ2-2; 7 nucleotides match TRBD1. The CDR3 sequence is 17 residues long. From germline, CDR1 is SGHNT and CDR2 YENEEA. V lost 5 bases to trimming and J lost 7 bases; unmatched junction nucleotides: 16.

CDR3 bases: TGTGCCAGTAGTCCACGACTTTTACAGGGAGAATCTGGAAACACCATATATTTT. Protein sequence: CASSPRLLQGESGNTIYF. J is TRBJ1-3 and V is TRBV19; the D gene is possibly TRBD1 (6 bases). V lost 5 bases, J lost 1 base, and 21 bases lay in between. The CDR3 is 18 amino acids. The V gene's germline CDR1 is LNHDA and CDR2 SQIVND (reference sequence).

This clone was seen only a few times. The chain has TRBV2 and TRBJ2-5; D is possibly TRBD2 (5 bases). This CDR3 is built from 13 residues. V lost 4 bases to trimming and J lost 1 base, with 7 bases between them. Germline V CDR1 and CDR2: SNHLY, FYNNEI. CDR3 region: CASSAGIQETQYF. The DNA for the CDR3 is TGTGCCAGCAGTGCGGGAATCCAAGAGACCCAGTACTTC.

The rearrangement uses TRBV4-1 and TRBJ1-5, with D possibly TRBD1 on 5 matching bases. Per germline, CDR1 MGHRA and CDR2 YSYEKL. This CDR3 spans 15 amino acids. Trimming removed 0 bases at V and 9 bases at J, with 15 bases between. CDR3 protein: CASSQDPQGVMPQHF. DNA for the CDR3: TGCGCCAGCAGCCAAGATCCCCAGGGAGTAATGCCCCAGCATTTT.

The J gene is TRBJ1-1, the V gene TRBV5-6, with D perhaps matching TRBD1 (6 bases). Germline values: CDR1 SGHDT, CDR2 YYEEEE. The CDR3 runs to 13 residues. Trimming cost V 4 bases and J 2 bases, with 9 bases left between them. CDR3 nucleotides: TGTGCCAGCAGCCTGGACAGAAACACTGAAGCTTTCTTT. It yields the protein CASSLDRNTEAFF.

This clone was recorded once. The chain links TRBV19 to TRBJ1-1; no firm D call. Germline V gives CDR1 LNHDA, CDR2 SQIVND (reference sequence). With 6 bases removed from V and 0 bases from J, the gap between germline ends came to 8 bases. There are 13 residues in the CDR3. DNA of the CDR3: TGTGCCAGTAGCTCGACATTGAACACTGAAGCTTTCTTT. It yields the protein CASSSTLNTEAFF. The full variable domain, rest sourced from reference TRBV19 and TRBJ1-1, is DGGITQSPKYLFRKEGQNVTLSCEQNLNHDAMYWYRQDPGQGLRLIYYSQIVNDFQKGDIAEGYSVSREKKESFPLTVTSAQKNPTAFYLCASSSTLNTEAFFGQGTRLTVV.

This clone was picked up one time. The chain carries TRBV10-1 and TRBJ1-6; D gene unclear. Trimming pared 1 base from V and 8 bases from J, leaving 6 bases between. The CDR3 sequence is 13 residues long. Per germline, CDR1 WNHNN and CDR2 SYGVQD (reference sequence). CDR3 nucleotide sequence: TGCGCCAGCAGTGAGTTTTGGGATTCACCCCTCCACTTT. Its protein product is CASSEFWDSPLHF.

The rearrangement uses TRBV19 and TRBJ2-5, with 9 bases identical to TRBD1. V lost 3 bases and J lost 2; bases outside the gene matches: 4. The CDR3 contains 15 residues. Germline lookup yields CDR1 LNHDA and CDR2 SQIVND (reference sequence). The CDR3 coding sequence is TGTGCCAGTAGTATTTATGGACAGGGGCAAGAGACCCAGTACTTC. This translates into CASSIYGQGQETQYF. The full variable domain, in which reference TRBV19 and TRBJ2-5 provide the parts outside the CDR3, is DGGITQSPKYLFRKEGQNVTLSCEQNLNHDAMYWYRQDPGQGLRLIYYSQIVNDFQKGDIAEGYSVSREKKESFPLTVTSAQKNPTAFYLCASSIYGQGQETQYFGPGTRLLVL.

This chain joins TRBV14 and TRBJ1-2; 7 bases agree with TRBD1. Trimming removed 0 bases from V and 7 bases from J; junction bases left unmatched: 8. The CDR3 extends over 15 amino acids. CDR1 SGHDN and CDR2 FVKESK come from the germline V gene. The DNA for the CDR3 is TGTGCCAGCAGCCAAGATATGGGACAGCCGGGTGGCTACACCTTC. It yields the protein CASSQDMGQPGGYTF.

The chain combines TRBV7-9 with TRBJ2-1; unclear D gene. The ends were cut back, 0 bases at V and 10 bases at J, with 7 bases in the middle. Per the germline V gene, CDR1 is SEHNR and CDR2 is FQNEAQ (reference sequence). CDR3 length equals 12 residues. CDR3 nucleotides: TGTGCCAGCAGCTTAGCGGCACGGGAGCAGTTCTTC. It yields the protein CASSLAAREQFF.

The CDR3: CASSLSGLHYGYTF. The CDR3 nucleotides read TGTGCCAGCAGTTTATCAGGGCTCCATTATGGCTACACCTTC. This rearrangement joins TRBV27 to TRBJ1-2, with D hard to call. Germline V gene lookup returns CDR1 MNHEY and CDR2 SMNVEV (reference sequence). This CDR3 spans 14 amino acids. Deletions cut 0 bases from V and 5 bases from J, with 10 bases between.

CDR3 amino acids: CASSFSGFYEQYF. CDR3 sequence (DNA): TGTGCCAGCAGCTTTTCAGGGTTCTACGAGCAGTACTTC. V is TRBV7-9 and J is TRBJ2-7, with a weak D call TRBD1 (5 bases). In germline, CDR1 is SEHNR, CDR2 FQNEAQ (reference sequence). The CDR3 contains 13 residues. Trimming removed 3 bases from V and 3 bases from J, with 9 bases in between.

The CDR3 loop is CASAWGAGISTDTQYF. The CDR3 DNA sequence: TGCGCCAGCGCTTGGGGCGCCGGCATAAGCACAGATACGCAGTATTTT. V gene TRBV5-1 combines with J gene TRBJ2-3, with D perhaps matching TRBD1 (5 bases). Germline CDR1 reads SGHRS; CDR2 reads YFSETQ. This CDR3 is built from 16 residues. V dropped 7 bases and J dropped 0 bases, with 18 bases sitting between them.

The rearrangement links TRBV2 to TRBJ2-7; possible D gene TRBD1, 6 bases. Germline V gene data show CDR1 as SNHLY and CDR2 as FYNNEI. V was pared by 5 bases and J by 1 base, with 15 bases between. This CDR3 contains 15 residues. The DNA of the CDR3 is TGTGCCAGCAGTTATAACAGGGCCCCATCCTACGAGCAGTACTTC. Its translation: CASSYNRAPSYEQYF.

This clone was observed a few times. The chain's CDR3 is CASSLEDGSYEQYF. CDR3 DNA sequence: TGTGCCAGCAGTTTAGAGGACGGGTCCTACGAGCAGTACTTC. V usage is TRBV28 and J usage is TRBJ2-7, with D hard to call. The V gene's germline CDR1 is MDHEN and CDR2 SYDVKM. The CDR3 loop spans 14 amino acids. The V and J ends lost 2 bases and 1 base respectively, with 9 bases between them.

The chain recombines TRBV6-5 with TRBJ1-4; a possible D gene is TRBD1 (6 bases). The ends were cut back, 7 bases at V and 14 bases at J, with 14 bases in the middle. This CDR3 spans 11 amino acids. CDR1 is MNHEY, CDR2 SVGAGI, per germline. The CDR3 DNA reads TGTGCCAGCACAGGGGCGGGACCCCTGTTTTTT. Protein: CASTGAGPLFF.

The CDR3 reads CASSLSHQATDTQYF. In DNA form, the CDR3 reads TGTGCCAGCAGCTTAAGTCATCAGGCGACAGATACGCAGTATTTT. The chain recombines TRBV7-3 with TRBJ2-3; D call uncertain. The germline gives CDR1 SGHTA, CDR2 FQGTGA. The CDR3 totals 15 residues. The V end lost 1 base, the J end lost 3 bases, and 11 bases lay between the germline ends.

This chain links TRBV6-5 with TRBJ2-3, with D perhaps matching TRBD2 (5 bases). V dropped 5 bases and J dropped 2 bases, with 11 bases sitting between them. Germline values: CDR1 MNHEY, CDR2 SVGAGI. The CDR3 is made up of 14 amino acids. The CDR3 loop is CASSRSGITDTQYF. The CDR3 DNA reads as TGTGCCAGCAGTAGGTCGGGGATCACAGATACGCAGTATTTT.

CDR3 nucleotide sequence: TGTGCCAGCAGCGCCGACAGGGGCTCCTACAATGAGCAGTTCTTC. This sequence encodes CASSADRGSYNEQFF. The chain is built from TRBV9 and TRBJ2-1; 8 nucleotides match TRBD1. The germline V gene has CDR1 SGDLS and CDR2 YYNGEE. CDR3 length equals 15 residues. With V trimmed by 3 bases and J by 0 bases, 2 bases remained unmatched. The full variable domain, completed using reference TRBV9 and TRBJ2-1, is DSGVTQTPKHLITATGQRVTLRCSPRSGDLSVYWYQQSLDQGLQFLIQYYNGEERAKGNILERFSAQQFPDLHSELNLSSLELGDSALYFCASSADRGSYNEQFFGPGTRLTVL.

Here the CDR3 DNA reads TGTGCCAGTAGGGGTCAGTATAACACCGGGGAGCTGTTTTTT. It yields the protein CASRGQYNTGELFF. The rearrangement uses TRBV19 and TRBJ2-2; D is uncertain. Germline CDR1 is LNHDA and CDR2 is SQIVND (reference sequence). This CDR3 is 14 amino acids long. Trimming pared 6 bases from V and 2 bases from J, leaving 10 bases between.

This chain connects TRBV18 to TRBJ2-1; TRBD2 is a possible D gene (5 bases). V shed 6 bases and J shed 8 bases, with 8 bases lying between them. The CDR3 extends over 11 amino acids. Germline lookup yields CDR1 KGHSH and CDR2 LQKENI. CDR3 residues: CASSSSYEQFF. As DNA, the CDR3 is TGTGCCAGCTCGTCTAGCTATGAGCAGTTCTTC. The complete variable domain, with remaining parts taken from reference TRBV18 and TRBJ2-1, reads NAGVMQNPRHLVRRRGQEARLRCSPMKGHSHVYWYRQLPEEGLKFMVYLQKENIIDESGMPKERFSAEFPKEGPSILRIQQVVRGDSAAYFCASSSSYEQFFGPGTRLTVL.

V and J are TRBV10-3 and TRBJ1-6; D unresolved. The V end lost 2 bases, the J end lost 10 bases, and 12 bases lay between the germline ends. There are 14 residues in the CDR3. CDR1 is ENHRY, CDR2 SYGVKD, per germline. The CDR3 loop reads CAISETLTLSPLHF. The CDR3 coding sequence is TGTGCCATCAGTGAGACACTCACATTGTCACCCCTCCACTTT.

Only a few counts were recorded for this clone. The J gene is TRBJ1-1, the V gene TRBV2; 8 nucleotides align to TRBD1. V lost 8 bases to trimming and J lost 4 bases; unmatched junction nucleotides: 3. Germline CDR1 is SNHLY and CDR2 is FYNNEI. This CDR3 spans 12 amino acids. The CDR3 nucleotides read TGTGCCAGCCGTACAGGGGGCACTGAAGCTTTCTTT. Translation gives CASRTGGTEAFF.

The count of this clone is one. The V call is TRBV9, the J call TRBJ1-4, with 7 nucleotides matching TRBD1. The CDR3 spans 15 residues. V lost 0 bases and J lost 5; bases outside the gene matches: 4. The germline gives CDR1 SGDLS, CDR2 YYNGEE. The CDR3 region is CASSVGMTGNEKLFF. The CDR3 nucleotides are TGTGCCAGCAGCGTAGGAATGACAGGGAATGAAAAACTGTTTTTT.

The gene calls are TRBV7-2 and TRBJ2-3; 9 bases are a match to TRBD2. The germline gives CDR1 SGHTA, CDR2 FQGNSA. V shed 7 bases, J shed 3 bases, and the junction held 11 bases outside the gene matches. The length of the CDR3 is 16 residues. The DNA for the CDR3 is TGTGCCAGCATGCTTTTTGGCGGGGGGGGTACAGATACGCAGTATTTT. Residues: CASMLFGGGGTDTQYF.

This chain uses TRBV11-2 with TRBJ2-1; 12 bases match TRBD2. The CDR3 has 17 amino acids. J was trimmed by 3 bases and V by 5 bases; bases with no gene match: 8. Germline values: CDR1 SGHAT, CDR2 FQNNGV. Here the CDR3 DNA reads TGTGCCAGCAGCCCTCGGACTAGCGGGACCGTCTACAATGAGCAGTTCTTC. This gives the protein CASSPRTSGTVYNEQFF.